The present entry profiles one T cell receptor beta chain with its context. Antigen specificity is unknown. This CDR3 is 14 amino acids long. The germline V gene has CDR1 SSHAT and CDR2 FNYEAQ (reference sequence). Healthy bone marrow donors made up the donor group. This entry belongs to a study of cytomegalovirus exposure and HLA in healthy donors. Study conclusions and caveats: Most TCR beta V segments were productive about 90% or about 30% of the time in an earlier analysis. Later on, a genetic analysis was performed. It linked a missense variant in DCLRE1C with V- and J-gene trimming of TCR beta. In vitro checks showed that a few CMV-associated chains really do target CMV antigens.

The PCR had 60 Vbeta and 13 Jbeta primers. Profiling relied on immunoSEQ multiplex PCR, and the TCRdb table lists in-frame clones only, not all of them. This table holds 200,000 to 250,000 clones, 80% to 85% found once. The chain couples TRBV7-7 to TRBJ1-5; 8 positions match TRBD1. This TCR came from a boy between 2 and 10 years old in good health and CMV-seronegative. The source material was PBMCs. This CDR3 is CADRSTGDNQPQHF. CDR3 sequence (DNA): TGTGCTGACCGATCGACAGGGGACAATCAGCCCCAGCATTTT.